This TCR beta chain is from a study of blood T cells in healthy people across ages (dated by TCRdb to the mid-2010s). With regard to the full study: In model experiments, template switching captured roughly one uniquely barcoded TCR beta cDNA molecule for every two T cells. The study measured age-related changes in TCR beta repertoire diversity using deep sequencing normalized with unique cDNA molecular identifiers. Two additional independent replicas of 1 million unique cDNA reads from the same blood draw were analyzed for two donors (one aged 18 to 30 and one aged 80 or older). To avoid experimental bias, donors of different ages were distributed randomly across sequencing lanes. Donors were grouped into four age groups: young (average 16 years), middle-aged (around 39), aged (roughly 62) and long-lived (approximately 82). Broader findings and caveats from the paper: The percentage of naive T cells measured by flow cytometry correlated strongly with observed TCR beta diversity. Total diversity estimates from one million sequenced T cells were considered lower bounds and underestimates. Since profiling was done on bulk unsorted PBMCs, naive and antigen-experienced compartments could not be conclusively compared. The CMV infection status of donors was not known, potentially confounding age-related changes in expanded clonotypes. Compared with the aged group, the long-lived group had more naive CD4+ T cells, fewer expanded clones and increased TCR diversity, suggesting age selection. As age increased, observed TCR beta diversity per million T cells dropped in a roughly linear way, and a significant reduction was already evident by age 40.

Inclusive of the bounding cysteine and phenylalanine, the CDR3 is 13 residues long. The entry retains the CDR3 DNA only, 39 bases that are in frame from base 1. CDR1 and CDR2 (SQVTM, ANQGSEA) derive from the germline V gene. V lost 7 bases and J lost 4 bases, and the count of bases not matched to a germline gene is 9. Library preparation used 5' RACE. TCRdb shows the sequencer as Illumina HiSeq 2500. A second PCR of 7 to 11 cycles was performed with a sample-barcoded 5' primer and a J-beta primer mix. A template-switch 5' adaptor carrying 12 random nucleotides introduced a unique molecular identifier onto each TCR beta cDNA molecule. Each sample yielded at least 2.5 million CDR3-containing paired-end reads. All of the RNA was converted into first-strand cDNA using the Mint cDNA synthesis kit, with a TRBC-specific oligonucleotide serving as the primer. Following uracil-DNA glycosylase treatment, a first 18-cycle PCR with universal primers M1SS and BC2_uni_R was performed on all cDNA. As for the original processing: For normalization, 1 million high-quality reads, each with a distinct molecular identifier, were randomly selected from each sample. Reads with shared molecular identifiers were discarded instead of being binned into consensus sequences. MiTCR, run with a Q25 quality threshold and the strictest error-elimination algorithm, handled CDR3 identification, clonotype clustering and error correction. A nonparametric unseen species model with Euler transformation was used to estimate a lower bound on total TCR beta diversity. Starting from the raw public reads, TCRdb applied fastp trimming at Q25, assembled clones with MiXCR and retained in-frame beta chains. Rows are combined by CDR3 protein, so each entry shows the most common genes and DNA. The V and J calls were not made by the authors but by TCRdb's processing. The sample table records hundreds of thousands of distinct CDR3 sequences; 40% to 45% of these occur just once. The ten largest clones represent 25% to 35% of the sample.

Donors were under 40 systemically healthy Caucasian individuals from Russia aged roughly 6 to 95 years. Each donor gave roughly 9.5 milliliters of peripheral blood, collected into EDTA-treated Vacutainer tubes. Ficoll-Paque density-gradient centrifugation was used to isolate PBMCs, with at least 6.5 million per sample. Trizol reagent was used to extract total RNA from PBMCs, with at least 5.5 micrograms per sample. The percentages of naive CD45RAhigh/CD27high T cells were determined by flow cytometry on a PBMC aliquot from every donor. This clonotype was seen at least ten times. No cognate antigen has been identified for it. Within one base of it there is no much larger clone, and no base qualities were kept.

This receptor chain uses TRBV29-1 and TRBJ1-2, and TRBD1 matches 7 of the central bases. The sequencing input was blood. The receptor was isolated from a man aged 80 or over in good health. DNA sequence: TGCAGCGCAGGCGACAGGGCCGGCTATGGCTACACCTTC. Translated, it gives CSAGDRAGYGYTF.